The next 8 T cell receptor beta chains were all read from a single sample in a study of follicular helper T cells after annual influenza vaccination. Time point defined: 2015-2016 season, 7 days after influenza vaccination. The repertoire was sequenced with immunoSEQ multiplex PCR; TCRdb's copy has only in-frame clones and lacks some. Found here are around 1,200 clones, around 80% of them singletons; the top ten hold 3.5% to 4%. Sequencing was performed on CXCR5+ CD38+ circulating T follicular helper cells from blood, taken 7 days after influenza vaccination. Subset defined: circulating Tfh, non-naive CD4+CXCR5+PD-1+ (ICOS+CD38+ or ICOS-CD38-). These receptors came from an adult who received the influenza vaccine.

This sequence joins TRBV4-2 and TRBJ2-2, with D hard to call. The CDR3 length is 17 residues. The V end was cut by 1 base, the J end by 0 bases, with 12 bases between. In germline, CDR1 is LGHNA, CDR2 YNFKEQ. CDR3 nucleotide sequence: TGTGCCAGCAGCCAAGCCGTGGGCGGCGCGAACACCGGGGAGCTGTTTTTT. The encoded protein is CASSQAVGGANTGELFF.

The genes are TRBV7-2 and TRBJ2-3; no definite D call. Trimming stripped 4 bases from V and 7 bases from J, with 12 bases between. The CDR3 contains 13 residues. Per germline, CDR1 SGHTA and CDR2 FQGNSA. In DNA, the CDR3 is TGTGCCAGCAGCTCCCAATCCAAGAATACGCAGTATTTT. The encoded protein is CASSSQSKNTQYF.

Details on this clone: Other DNA sequences within the sample encode an identical CDR3. The chain joins TRBV19 to TRBJ1-1, with D perhaps matching TRBD1 (5 bases). CDR1 is LNHDA, CDR2 SQIVND, per germline (reference sequence). The V end was cut by 3 bases, the J end by 2 bases, with 10 bases between. There are 14 residues in the CDR3. CDR3: CASSMRGVNTEAFF. The CDR3 region has the DNA TGTGCCAGTAGTATGCGGGGGGTCAACACTGAAGCTTTCTTT.

This chain uses TRBV6-1 with TRBJ2-7; 11 bases map to TRBD2. Germline V gene sequence: CDR1 MNHNS, CDR2 SASEGT. The CDR3 totals 14 residues. The V segment lost 5 bases and the J segment 2 bases; nucleotides outside the gene matches: 2. The CDR3 sequence is CASSLLAGAYEQYF. Here the CDR3 DNA reads TGTGCCAGCAGTTTACTAGCGGGAGCCTACGAGCAGTACTTC.

A single count supports this clone. J is TRBJ1-5 and V is TRBV6-5, with 7 bases matching TRBD1. The germline V gene encodes CDR1 MNHEY and CDR2 SVGAGI. The CDR3 covers 13 residues. V shed 5 bases and J 3 bases; nucleotides not matched to a gene: 1. CDR3 in amino acids: CASSGQVNQPQHF. In DNA form, the CDR3 reads TGTGCCAGCAGTGGACAGGTCAATCAGCCCCAGCATTTT.

The chain recombines TRBV5-1 with TRBJ2-5; 7 bases fit TRBD1. This CDR3 is built from 12 residues. Per germline, CDR1 SGHRS and CDR2 YFSETQ. CDR3 loop: CPPGQFQETQYF. The DNA of the CDR3 is TGCCCTCCGGGACAGTTTCAAGAGACCCAGTACTTC.

J is TRBJ1-1 and V is TRBV19; D gene unclear. V was pared by 8 bases and J by 1 base, with 11 bases between. There are 13 residues in the CDR3. Germline V gene data show CDR1 as LNHDA and CDR2 as SQIVND (reference sequence). CDR3 sequence reads: CASCPATNTEAFF. CDR3 DNA: TGTGCCAGTTGCCCGGCCACGAACACTGAAGCTTTCTTT.

The chain has TRBV6-5 and TRBJ1-2, with 7 bases lining up with TRBD1. V was pared by 5 bases and J by 8 bases, with 5 bases of the junction left unmatched. CDR1 is MNHEY and CDR2 is SVGAGI in the germline V gene. CDR3 size: 12 residues. The CDR3 protein is CASSGGGAGYTF. In DNA, the CDR3 is TGTGCCAGCAGTGGAGGGGGCGCGGGCTACACCTTC.